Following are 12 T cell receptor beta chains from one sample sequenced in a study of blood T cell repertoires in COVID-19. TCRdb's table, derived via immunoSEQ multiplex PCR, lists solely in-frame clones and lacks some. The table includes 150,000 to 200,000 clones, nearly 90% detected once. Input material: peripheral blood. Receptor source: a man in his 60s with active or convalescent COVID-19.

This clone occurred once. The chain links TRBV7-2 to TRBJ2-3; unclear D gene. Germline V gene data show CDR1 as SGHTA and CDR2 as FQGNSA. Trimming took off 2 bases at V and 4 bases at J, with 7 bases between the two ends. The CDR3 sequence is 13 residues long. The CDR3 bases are TGTGCCAGCAGCTTATCCTACTCAGATACGCAGTATTTT. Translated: CASSLSYSDTQYF.

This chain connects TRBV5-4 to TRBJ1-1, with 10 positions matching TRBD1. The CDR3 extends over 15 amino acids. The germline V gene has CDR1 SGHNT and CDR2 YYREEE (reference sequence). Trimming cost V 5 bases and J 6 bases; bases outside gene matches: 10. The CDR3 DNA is TGTGCCAGCAGGCGGGACAGGGGACCTGCGGCTGAAGCTTTCTTT. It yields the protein CASRRDRGPAAEAFF.

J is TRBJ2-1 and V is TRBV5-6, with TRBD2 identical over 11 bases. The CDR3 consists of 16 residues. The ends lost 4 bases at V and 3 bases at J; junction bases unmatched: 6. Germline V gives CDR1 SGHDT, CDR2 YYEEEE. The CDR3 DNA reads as TGTGCCAGCAGCGTCGATGGACTAGCGGGCTACAATGAGCAGTTCTTC. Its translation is CASSVDGLAGYNEQFF.

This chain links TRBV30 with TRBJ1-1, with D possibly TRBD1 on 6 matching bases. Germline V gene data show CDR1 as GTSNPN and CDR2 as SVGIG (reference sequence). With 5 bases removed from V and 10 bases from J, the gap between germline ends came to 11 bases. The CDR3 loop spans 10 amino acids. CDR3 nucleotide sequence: TGTGCCTGGGGGGACACCGGAGCTTTCTTT. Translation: CAWGDTGAFF.

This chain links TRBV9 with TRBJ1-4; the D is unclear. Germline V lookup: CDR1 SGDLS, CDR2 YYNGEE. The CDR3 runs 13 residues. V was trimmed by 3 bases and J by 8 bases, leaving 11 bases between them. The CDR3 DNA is TGTGCCAGCAGCGCAAACCCCACAGAAAAACTGTTTTTT. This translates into CASSANPTEKLFF.

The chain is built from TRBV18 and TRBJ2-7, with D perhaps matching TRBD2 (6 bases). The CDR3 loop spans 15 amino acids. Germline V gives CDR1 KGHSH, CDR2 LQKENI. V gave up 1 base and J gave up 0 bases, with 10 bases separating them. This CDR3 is CASSPLSGHSYEQYF. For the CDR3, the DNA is TGTGCCAGCTCACCACTGAGCGGGCACTCCTACGAGCAGTACTTC.

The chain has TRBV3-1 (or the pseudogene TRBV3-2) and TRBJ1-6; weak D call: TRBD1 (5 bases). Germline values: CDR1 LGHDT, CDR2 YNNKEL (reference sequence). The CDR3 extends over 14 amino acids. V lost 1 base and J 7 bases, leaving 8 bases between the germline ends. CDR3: CASSQVGGNSPLHF. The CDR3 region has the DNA TGTGCCAGCAGCCAAGTTGGGGGGAATTCACCCCTCCACTTT.

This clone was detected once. CDR3 region: CASTRGLAGEQETQYF. Written as DNA, the CDR3 is TGCGCCAGCACCCGGGGACTAGCGGGGGAACAAGAGACCCAGTACTTC. The J gene is TRBJ2-5, the V gene TRBV5-1, with 14 bases fitting TRBD2. Germline V gene sequence: CDR1 SGHRS, CDR2 YFSETQ. V shed 6 bases and J 2 bases; nucleotides not matched to a gene: 6. The CDR3 is made up of 16 amino acids.

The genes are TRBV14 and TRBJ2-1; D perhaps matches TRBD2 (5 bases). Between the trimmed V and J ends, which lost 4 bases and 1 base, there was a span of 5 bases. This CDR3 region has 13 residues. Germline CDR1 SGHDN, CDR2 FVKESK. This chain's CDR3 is CASSRTSYNEQFF. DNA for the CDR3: TGTGCCAGCAGCCGGACTTCCTACAATGAGCAGTTCTTC.

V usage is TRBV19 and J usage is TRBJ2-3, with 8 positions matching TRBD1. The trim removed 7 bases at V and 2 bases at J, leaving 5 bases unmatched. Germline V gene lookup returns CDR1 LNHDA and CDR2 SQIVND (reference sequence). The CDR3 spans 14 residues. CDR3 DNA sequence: TGTGCCAGTAAGCAGGGGGCGGACACAGATACGCAGTATTTT. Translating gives CASKQGADTDTQYF.

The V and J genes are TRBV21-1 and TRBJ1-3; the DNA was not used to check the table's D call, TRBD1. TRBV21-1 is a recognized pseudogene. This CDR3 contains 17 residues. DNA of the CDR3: TGTGCCAGCAGCAAAAAGGGACAGGGGGTTGCTGGAAACACCATATATTTT. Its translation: CASSKKGQGVAGNTIYF.

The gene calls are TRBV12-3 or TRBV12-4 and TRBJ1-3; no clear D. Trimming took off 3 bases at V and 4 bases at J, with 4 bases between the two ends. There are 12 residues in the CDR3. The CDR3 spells CASSFGGNTIYF. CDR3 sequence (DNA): TGTGCCAGCAGTTTCGGGGGAAACACCATATATTTT.